This T cell receptor (beta chain) appears in the sequencing data of a study of response to subunit inactivated influenza vaccine. On this clonotype: Its cognate antigen is unknown.

TCRdb used MiXCR to reprocess the RT-PCR reads, holding one entry per CDR3 protein. The sample holds fewer than 250,000 distinct CDR3 sequences, approximately 15% seen once. The V end lost 3 bases, the J end lost 12 bases, and 24 bases lay between the germline ends. The CDR3 extends over 16 amino acids. Germline CDR1 is LNHDA and CDR2 is SQIVND (reference sequence). Findings and limits, study-wide: Authors suggested that a seasonal influenza vaccination recruits few new T cells each time.

The sample consisted of CD8+ T cells sorted from PBMCs, taken less than 6 days after vaccination. The TCR sequence derives from a man between 45 and 60 years old who received an inactivated influenza vaccine. The rearrangement links TRBV19 to TRBJ2-1, with TRBD2 as a possible D gene (6 bases). The CDR3 nucleotides read TGTGCCAGTAGTATTGGGGCTGGGCTAGCGTACACGGTGCAGTTCTTC. Translated, it gives CASSIGAGLAYTVQFF.